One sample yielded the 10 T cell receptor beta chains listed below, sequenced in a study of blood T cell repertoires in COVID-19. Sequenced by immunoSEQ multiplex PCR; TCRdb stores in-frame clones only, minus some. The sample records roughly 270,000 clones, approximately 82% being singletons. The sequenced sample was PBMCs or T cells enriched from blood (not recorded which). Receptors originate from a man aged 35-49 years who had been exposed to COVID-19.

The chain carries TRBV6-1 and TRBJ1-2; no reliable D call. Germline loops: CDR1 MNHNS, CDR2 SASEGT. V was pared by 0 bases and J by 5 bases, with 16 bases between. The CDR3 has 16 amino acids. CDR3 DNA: TGTGCCAGCAGTGAAGCGCTAGTCCTGGCTAGGTATGGCTACACCTTC. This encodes CASSEALVLARYGYTF.

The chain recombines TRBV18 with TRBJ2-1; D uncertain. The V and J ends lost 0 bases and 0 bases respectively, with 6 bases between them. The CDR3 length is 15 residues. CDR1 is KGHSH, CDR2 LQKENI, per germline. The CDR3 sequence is CASSPPDNSYNEQFF. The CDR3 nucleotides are TGTGCCAGCTCACCACCAGACAACTCCTACAATGAGCAGTTCTTC.

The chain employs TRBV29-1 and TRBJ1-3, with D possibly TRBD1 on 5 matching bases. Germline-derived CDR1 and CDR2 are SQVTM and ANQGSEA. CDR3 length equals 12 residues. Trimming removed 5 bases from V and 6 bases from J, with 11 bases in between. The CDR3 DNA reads TGCAGCGTTCGGCAGGGAACAAACACCATATATTTT. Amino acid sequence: CSVRQGTNTIYF.

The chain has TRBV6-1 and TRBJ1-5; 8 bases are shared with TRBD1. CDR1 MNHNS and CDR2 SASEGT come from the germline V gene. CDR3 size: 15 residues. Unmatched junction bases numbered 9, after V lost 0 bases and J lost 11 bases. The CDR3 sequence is CASSEALQGAKAQHF. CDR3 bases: TGTGCCAGCAGTGAAGCGCTCCAGGGGGCGAAGGCCCAGCATTTT.

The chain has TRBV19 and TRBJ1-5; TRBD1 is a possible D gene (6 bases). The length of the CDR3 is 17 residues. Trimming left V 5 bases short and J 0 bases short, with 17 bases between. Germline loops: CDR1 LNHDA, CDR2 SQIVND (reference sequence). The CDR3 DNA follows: TGTGCCAGTAGTCGGCGAGGGGGAACTTATAGCAATCAGCCCCAGCATTTT. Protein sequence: CASSRRGGTYSNQPQHF.

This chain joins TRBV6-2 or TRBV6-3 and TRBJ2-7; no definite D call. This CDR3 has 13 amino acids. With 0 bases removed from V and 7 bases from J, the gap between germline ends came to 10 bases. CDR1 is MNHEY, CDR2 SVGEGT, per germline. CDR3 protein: CASSYSTRREQYF. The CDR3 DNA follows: TGTGCCAGCAGTTACTCGACAAGACGGGAGCAGTACTTC.

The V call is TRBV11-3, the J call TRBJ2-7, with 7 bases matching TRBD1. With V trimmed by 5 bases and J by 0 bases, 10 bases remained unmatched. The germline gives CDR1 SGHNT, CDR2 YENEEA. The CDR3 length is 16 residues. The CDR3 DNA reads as TGTGCCAGCAGCGGAAGGACAGGAGCCACCTCCTACGAGCAGTACTTC. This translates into CASSGRTGATSYEQYF.

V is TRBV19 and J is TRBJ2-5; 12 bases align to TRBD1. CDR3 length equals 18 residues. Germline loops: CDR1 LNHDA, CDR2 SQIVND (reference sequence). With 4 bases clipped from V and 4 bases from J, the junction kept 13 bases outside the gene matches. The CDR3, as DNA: TGTGCCAGTAGTACTGCATCCGGGACAGGGGGCATTTTAGAGACCCAGTACTTC. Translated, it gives CASSTASGTGGILETQYF.

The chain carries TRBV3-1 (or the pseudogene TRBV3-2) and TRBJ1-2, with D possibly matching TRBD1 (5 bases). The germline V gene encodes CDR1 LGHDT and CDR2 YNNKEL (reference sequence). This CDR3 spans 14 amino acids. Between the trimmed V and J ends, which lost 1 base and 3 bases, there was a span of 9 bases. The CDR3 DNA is TGTGCCAGCAGCCAAGGAGCGGGGCACTATGGCTACACCTTC. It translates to CASSQGAGHYGYTF.

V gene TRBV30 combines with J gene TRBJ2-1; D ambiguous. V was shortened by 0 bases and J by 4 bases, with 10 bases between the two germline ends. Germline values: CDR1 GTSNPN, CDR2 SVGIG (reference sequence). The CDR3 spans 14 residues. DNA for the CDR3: TGTGCCTGGAGTGTACCTGGCGGATACAATGAGCAGTTCTTC. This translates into CAWSVPGGYNEQFF.